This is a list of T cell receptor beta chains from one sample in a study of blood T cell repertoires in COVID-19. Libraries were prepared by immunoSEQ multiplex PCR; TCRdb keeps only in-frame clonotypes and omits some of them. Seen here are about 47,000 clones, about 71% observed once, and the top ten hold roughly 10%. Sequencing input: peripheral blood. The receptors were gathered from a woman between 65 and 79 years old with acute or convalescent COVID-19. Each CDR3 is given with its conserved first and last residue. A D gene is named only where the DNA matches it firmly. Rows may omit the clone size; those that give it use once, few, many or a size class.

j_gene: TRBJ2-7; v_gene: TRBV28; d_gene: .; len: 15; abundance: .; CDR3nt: TGTGCCAGCAGTCCGGGACTTGGGCCCTCCTACGAGCAGTACTTC; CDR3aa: CASSPGLGPSYEQYF
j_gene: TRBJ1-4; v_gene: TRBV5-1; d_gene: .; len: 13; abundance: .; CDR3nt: TGCGCCAGCAGCTTGGAAGGGGCTGAAAAACTGTTTTTT; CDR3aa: CASSLEGAEKLFF
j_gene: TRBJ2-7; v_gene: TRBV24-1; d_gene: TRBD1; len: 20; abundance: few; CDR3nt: TGTGCCACCAGTGAAACGGGTGCCATTAGGACAGGCAGTGTCTCCTACGAGCAGTACTTC; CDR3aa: CATSETGAIRTGSVSYEQYF
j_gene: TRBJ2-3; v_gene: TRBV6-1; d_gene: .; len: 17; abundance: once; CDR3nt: TGTGCCAGCAGTGATACCTTGACTAGTATCCCTTGGGATACGCAGTATTTT; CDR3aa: CASSDTLTSIPWDTQYF
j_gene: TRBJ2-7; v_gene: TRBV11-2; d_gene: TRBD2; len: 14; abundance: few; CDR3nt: TGTGCCAGCACCGTAGCGGGGGGATACTACGAGCAGTACTTC; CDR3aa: CASTVAGGYYEQYF
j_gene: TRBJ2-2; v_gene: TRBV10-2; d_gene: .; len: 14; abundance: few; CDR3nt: TGCGCCAGCAGGACCAGGGGCTCCACCGGGGAGCTGTTTTTT; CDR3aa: CASRTRGSTGELFF
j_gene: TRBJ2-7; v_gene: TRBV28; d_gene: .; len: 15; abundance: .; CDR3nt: TGTGCCAGCAGTTCCCCGGGTAGCGCTCCCTACGAGCAGTACTTC; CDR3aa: CASSSPGSAPYEQYF
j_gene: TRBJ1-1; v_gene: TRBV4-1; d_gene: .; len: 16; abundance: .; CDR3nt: TGCGCCAGCAGCCAAGATTCTTATTCAGGGGCTACTGAAGCTTTCTTT; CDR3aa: CASSQDSYSGATEAFF
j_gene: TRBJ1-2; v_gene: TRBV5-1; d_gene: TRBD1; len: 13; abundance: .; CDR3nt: TGCGCCAGCAGCTTGGGGGGACAGGGGTACTACACCTTC; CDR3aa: CASSLGGQGYYTF
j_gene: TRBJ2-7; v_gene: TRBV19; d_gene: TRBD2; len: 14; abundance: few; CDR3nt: TGTGCCAGTAGTAGGACTAGCGGGAGCTACGAGCAGTACTTC; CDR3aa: CASSRTSGSYEQYF
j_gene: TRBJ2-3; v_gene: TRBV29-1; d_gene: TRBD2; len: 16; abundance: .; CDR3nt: TGCAGCGTTGAAGGGGCTAGCGGGAGGGCGGTAGATACGCAGTATTTT; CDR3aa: CSVEGASGRAVDTQYF
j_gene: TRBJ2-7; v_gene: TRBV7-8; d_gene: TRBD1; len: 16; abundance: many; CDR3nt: TGTGCCAGCAGAAAATCCCCGGGACAGGGGGCTGGGGAGCAGTACTTC; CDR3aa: CASRKSPGQGAGEQYF
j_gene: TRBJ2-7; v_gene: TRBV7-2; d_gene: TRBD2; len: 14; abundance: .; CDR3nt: TGTGCCAGCAGCTTAGTGGGAGGGACCTACGAGCAGTACTTC; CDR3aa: CASSLVGGTYEQYF
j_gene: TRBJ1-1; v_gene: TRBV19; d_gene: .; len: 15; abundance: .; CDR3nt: TGTGCCAGTAGTATTGCGGGCAGGGGTCGCACTGAAGCTTTCTTT; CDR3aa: CASSIAGRGRTEAFF
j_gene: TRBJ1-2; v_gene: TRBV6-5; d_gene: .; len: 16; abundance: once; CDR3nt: TGTGCCAGCAGTTACCAGGGGACAAGGGGGATTAATGGCTACACCTTC; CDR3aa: CASSYQGTRGINGYTF
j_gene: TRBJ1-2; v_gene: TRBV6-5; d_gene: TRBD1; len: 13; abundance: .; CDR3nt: TGTGCCAGCAGACGGGACAGGGGCTATGGCTACACCTTC; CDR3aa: CASRRDRGYGYTF
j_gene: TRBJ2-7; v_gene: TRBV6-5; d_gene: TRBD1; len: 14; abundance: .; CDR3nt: TGTGCCAGCAGCCCCGGGACAGGGGTGGACGAGCAGTACTTC; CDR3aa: CASSPGTGVDEQYF
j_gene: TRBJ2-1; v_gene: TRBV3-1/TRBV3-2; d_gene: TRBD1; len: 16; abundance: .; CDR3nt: TGTGCCAGCAGTCCTCTCGGACAGGCCTCCTACAATGAGCAGTTCTTC; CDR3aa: CASSPLGQASYNEQFF
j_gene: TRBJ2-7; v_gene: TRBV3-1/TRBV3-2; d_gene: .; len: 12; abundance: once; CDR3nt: TGTGCCAGCAGCCAAGAGACGGGGGAGCAGTACTTC; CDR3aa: CASSQETGEQYF
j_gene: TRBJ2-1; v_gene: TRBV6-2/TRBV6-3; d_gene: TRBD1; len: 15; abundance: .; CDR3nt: TGTGCCAGCAGTAAATGGACAGGGGCCTACAATGAGCAGTTCTTC; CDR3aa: CASSKWTGAYNEQFF
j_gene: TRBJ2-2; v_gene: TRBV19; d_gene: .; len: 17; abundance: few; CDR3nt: TGTGCCAGTAGTATCGGTTCTGGTTCCACGAACACCGGGGAGCTGTTTTTT; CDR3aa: CASSIGSGSTNTGELFF
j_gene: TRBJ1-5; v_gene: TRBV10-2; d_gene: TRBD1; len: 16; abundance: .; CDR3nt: TGCGCCAGCAGTCCAACAGGGGGTGTTAGCAATCAGCCCCAGCATTTT; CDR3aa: CASSPTGGVSNQPQHF
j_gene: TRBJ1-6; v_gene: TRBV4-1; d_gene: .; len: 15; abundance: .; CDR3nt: TGCGCCAGCAGCCAAGAAGGGAGGAGGAATTCACCCCTCCACTTT; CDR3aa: CASSQEGRRNSPLHF
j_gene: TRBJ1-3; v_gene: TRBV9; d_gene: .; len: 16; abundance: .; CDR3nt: TGTGCCAGCAGCGTTCCCCCCGGGGGTCCCGGAAACACCATATATTTT; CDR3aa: CASSVPPGGPGNTIYF
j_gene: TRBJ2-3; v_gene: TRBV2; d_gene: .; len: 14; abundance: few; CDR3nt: TGTGCCAGCAGTGAAAAAACTCCCACAGATACGCAGTATTTT; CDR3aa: CASSEKTPTDTQYF
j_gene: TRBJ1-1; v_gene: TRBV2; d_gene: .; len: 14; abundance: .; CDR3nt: TGTGCCAGCAGTGAAGGACAGATGAACACTGAAGCTTTCTTT; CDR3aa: CASSEGQMNTEAFF
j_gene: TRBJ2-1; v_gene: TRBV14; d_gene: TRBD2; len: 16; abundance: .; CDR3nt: TGTGCCAGCAGCCAATTAGCGGGAAGGTCCTACAATGAGCAGTTCTTC; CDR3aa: CASSQLAGRSYNEQFF
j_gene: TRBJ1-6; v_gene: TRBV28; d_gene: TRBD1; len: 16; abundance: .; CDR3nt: TGTGCCAGCAGTTTGTCCGGGACAGCTCATAATTCACCCCTCCACTTT; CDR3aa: CASSLSGTAHNSPLHF
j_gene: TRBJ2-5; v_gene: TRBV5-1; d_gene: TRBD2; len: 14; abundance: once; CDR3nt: TGCGCCAGCAGCGAGGGAGGGTCGGGGGAGACCCAGTACTTC; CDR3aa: CASSEGGSGETQYF
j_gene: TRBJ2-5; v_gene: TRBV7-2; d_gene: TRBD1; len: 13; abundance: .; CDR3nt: TGTGCCAGCAGCCCCAGGGGGCGGGAGACCCAGTACTTC; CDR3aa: CASSPRGRETQYF
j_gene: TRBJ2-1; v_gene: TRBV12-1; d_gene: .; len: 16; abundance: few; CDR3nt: .; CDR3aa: CASSFAGGAPYNEQFF